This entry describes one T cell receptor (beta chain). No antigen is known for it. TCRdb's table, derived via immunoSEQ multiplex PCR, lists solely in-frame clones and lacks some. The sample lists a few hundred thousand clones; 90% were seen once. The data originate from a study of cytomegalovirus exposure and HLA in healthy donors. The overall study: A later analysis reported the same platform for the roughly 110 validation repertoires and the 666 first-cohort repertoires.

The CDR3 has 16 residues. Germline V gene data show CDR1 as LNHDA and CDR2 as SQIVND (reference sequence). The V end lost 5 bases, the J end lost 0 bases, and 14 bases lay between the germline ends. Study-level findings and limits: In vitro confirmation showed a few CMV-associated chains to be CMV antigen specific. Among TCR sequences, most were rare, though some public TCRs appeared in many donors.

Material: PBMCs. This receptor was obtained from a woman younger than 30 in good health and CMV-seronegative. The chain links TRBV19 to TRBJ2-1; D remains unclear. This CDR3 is CASSFLTHSSYNEQFF. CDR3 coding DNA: TGTGCCAGTAGTTTTTTGACACACAGCTCCTACAATGAGCAGTTCTTC.